The 15 T cell receptor beta chains below all came from one sample that was sequenced in a study of shared clonotypes between healthy human individuals. Some clones are missing from TCRdb's copy, which holds only in-frame ones; the method was immunoSEQ multiplex PCR. The table shows millions of clones, with around 90% occurring only once. The sequencing sample was made of naive CD4+ T cells sorted from blood. The subset is: CD45RA+ positively selected. The receptor source for this set is a man aged 18 to 29 in good health.

The chain joins TRBV4-1 to TRBJ2-2; 12 nucleotides line up with TRBD2. This CDR3 is built from 17 residues. Per the germline V gene, CDR1 is MGHRA and CDR2 is YSYEKL. The V segment lost 1 base and the J segment 7 bases; nucleotides outside the gene matches: 7. The CDR3 protein is CASSQVTSGSPGGELFF. The CDR3, as DNA: TGCGCCAGCAGCCAAGTGACTAGCGGGAGCCCTGGCGGGGAGCTGTTTTTT.

This clone was detected only a few times. The rearrangement joins TRBV30 to TRBJ1-1; D not certain. V lost 3 bases and J 5 bases, leaving 10 bases between the germline ends. The germline CDR1 and CDR2 sequences are GTSNPN and SVGIG (reference sequence). The CDR3 runs 12 residues. CDR3 sequence reads: CAWRHSRTEAFF. CDR3 DNA: TGTGCCTGGAGACACTCGCGGACTGAAGCTTTCTTT.

This chain uses TRBV7-2 with TRBJ2-7; D gene ambiguous. The CDR3 loop spans 14 amino acids. Germline CDR1 is SGHTA and CDR2 is FQGNSA. The V and J ends lost 1 base and 4 bases respectively, with 11 bases between them. The CDR3 sequence: CASSLEGGRYEQYF. DNA for the CDR3: TGTGCCAGCAGCTTAGAAGGCGGTAGGTACGAGCAGTACTTC.

Comments on this clone: At one of its ends the junction is not consistent with the germline gene, which may arise from a read error. At the DNA level, this CDR3 is encoded by other sequences in the same sample as well. The CDR3 protein is CASSLAGGTYEQYF. The CDR3 DNA is TGTGCCAGCAGTTTAGCGGGAGGTACCTACGAGCAGTACTTC. The V and J genes are TRBV7-9 and TRBJ2-7; 10 nucleotides match TRBD2. Germline CDR1 and CDR2: SEHNR and FQNEAQ (reference sequence). The CDR3 runs to 14 residues.

This clone was seen only once. J is TRBJ2-2 and V is TRBV10-1, with 7 nucleotides matching TRBD1. Losses at the gene ends were 4 bases for V and 4 bases for J; bases not matched to a gene: 6. This CDR3 comprises 15 residues. Germline lookup yields CDR1 WNHNN and CDR2 SYGVQD (reference sequence). The CDR3 region is CASSGVTGSTGELFF. CDR3 coding DNA: TGCGCCAGCAGTGGAGTGACAGGGAGCACCGGGGAGCTGTTTTTT.

The chain is built from TRBV5-1 and TRBJ2-1, with D unresolved. From germline, CDR1 is SGHRS and CDR2 YFSETQ. The CDR3 contains 15 residues. V was shortened by 0 bases and J by 6 bases, with 13 bases between the two germline ends. CDR3 protein: CASSLVAGNINEQFF. The CDR3 DNA is TGCGCCAGCAGCTTGGTCGCAGGAAACATCAATGAGCAGTTCTTC.

With regard to this clone: This sample includes further DNA sequences coding for the same CDR3. The chain carries TRBV6-6 and TRBJ1-1, with TRBD1 identical over 7 bases. The CDR3 runs 15 residues. Trimming cost V 0 bases and J 2 bases; bases outside gene matches: 3. Germline values: CDR1 MNHNY, CDR2 SVGAGI (reference sequence). CDR3 DNA sequence: TGTGCCAGCAGTTACTCCAGGGGGGGCAACACTGAAGCTTTCTTT. It encodes CASSYSRGGNTEAFF.

The V gene is TRBV6-5, the J gene TRBJ2-5; 8 bases line up with TRBD1. V lost 0 bases to trimming and J lost 1 base; unmatched junction nucleotides: 4. Looked up from germline, CDR1 is MNHEY and CDR2 is SVGAGI. The CDR3 is 16 residues long. As DNA, the CDR3 is TGTGCCAGCAGTTACTCGACCGGACAGGGCCAAGAGACCCAGTACTTC. Its translation: CASSYSTGQGQETQYF.

The chain joins TRBV13 to TRBJ2-3; 8 bases align to TRBD1. CDR1 and CDR2 (germline): PRHDT, FYEKMQ (reference sequence). This CDR3 spans 15 amino acids. Trimming cost V 5 bases and J 2 bases; bases outside gene matches: 6. CDR3 sequence (DNA): TGTGCCAGCAGCCCCGGGACAGGTTACACAGATACGCAGTATTTT. This sequence encodes CASSPGTGYTDTQYF. The whole variable domain, remainder taken from reference TRBV13 and TRBJ2-3, is AAGVIQSPRHLIKEKRETATLKCYPIPRHDTVYWYQQGPGQDPQFLISFYEKMQSDKGSIPDRFSAQQFSDYHSELNMSSLELGDSALYFCASSPGTGYTDTQYFGPGTRLTVL.

This chain links TRBV21-1 with TRBJ2-7; the table names TRBD1, a call not compared with the DNA. TRBV21-1 is deemed a pseudogene. The CDR3 runs 14 residues. The CDR3 spells CASSNRDRPYEQYF. CDR3 DNA: TGTGCCAGCAGCAACCGGGACAGACCCTACGAGCAGTACTTC.

The chain is built from TRBV6-4 and TRBJ2-5, with 9 nucleotides matching TRBD1. The germline gives CDR1 MRHNA, CDR2 SNTAGT. The CDR3 runs to 13 residues. After removal of 6 bases from V and 5 bases from J, the junction contained 4 bases not matched to a gene. The DNA for the CDR3 is TGTGCCAGCAGCCGGACAGGGGTGGAGACCCAGTACTTC. Translation gives CASSRTGVETQYF.

V usage is TRBV11-2 and J usage is TRBJ2-5; D is possibly TRBD2 (5 bases). Trimming stripped 0 bases from V and 5 bases from J, with 13 bases between. Germline V lookup: CDR1 SGHAT, CDR2 FQNNGV. This CDR3 has 15 residues. This CDR3 reads CASSLERTGWETQYF. CDR3 DNA sequence: TGTGCCAGCAGCTTAGAGAGGACGGGGTGGGAGACCCAGTACTTC.

The genes are TRBV6-1 and TRBJ1-5; tentatively, D is TRBD1 (5 bases). Germline V gives CDR1 MNHNS, CDR2 SASEGT. V gave up 1 base and J gave up 6 bases, with 7 bases separating them. The length of the CDR3 is 13 residues. The CDR3 is CASSEGGTQPQHF. The CDR3 DNA follows: TGTGCCAGCAGTGAAGGGGGGACTCAGCCCCAGCATTTT.

This clone occurred a few times. The chain combines TRBV5-6 with TRBJ2-3; D unresolved. This CDR3 region has 13 residues. V was clipped by 1 base and J by 0 bases, with 3 bases between them. Germline CDR1 and CDR2: SGHDT and YYEEEE. CDR3 sequence: CASSLFSTDTQYF. The CDR3 nucleotides are TGTGCCAGCAGCTTGTTCAGCACAGATACGCAGTATTTT.

The rearrangement joins TRBV6-5 to TRBJ2-1; 10 bases match TRBD1. Germline V lookup: CDR1 MNHEY, CDR2 SVGAGI. This CDR3 is 13 amino acids long. With V trimmed by 11 bases and J by 6 bases, 7 bases remained unmatched. The CDR3 region is CAARQGASNEQFF. DNA for the CDR3: TGTGCCGCCAGACAGGGGGCCTCCAATGAGCAGTTCTTC.